This T cell receptor beta chain was documented in a study of Ad26.COV2.S vaccination and SARS-CoV-2 variants. Across the whole study: The study gave Ad26.COV2.S intramuscularly, once or twice 56 days apart.

A remark on this clone: What it binds is not known.

Profiling relied on immunoSEQ multiplex PCR, and the TCRdb table lists in-frame clones only, not all of them. The data show about 440,000 clones, about nine tenths seen once. From germline, CDR1 is MGHDK and CDR2 SYGVNS. Trimming shortened V by 7 bases and J by 1 base, and 10 bases separated the two germline ends. There are 13 residues in the CDR3. Study-level findings and limits: Participants given vaccine showed non-spike TCR breadth similar to that of placebo recipients.

Treatment reported: around 19 received Ad26.COV2.S at low or high dose, single or two shots; 5 received placebo; per-sample allocation not given. Following the first vaccine or placebo injection, samples were taken on day 63. This person who donated was an adult of 18-55 years in Boston. The TCR originated in a person aged 18-60 years who received the Ad26.COV2.S COVID-19 vaccine or a placebo. The V and J genes are TRBV25-1 and TRBJ1-1; D call uncertain. The sequencing here drew on peripheral blood, taken in a trial of Ad26.COV2.S vaccine versus placebo. CDR3 loop: CASMLSENTEAFF. As DNA, the CDR3 is TGTGCCAGCATGCTTTCAGAGAACACTGAAGCTTTCTTT.